This entry lists 26 T cell receptor beta chains sequenced from one sample in a study of CD8 T cells in ankylosing spondylitis. Each CDR3 protein gets one entry after TCRdb re-called the 5' RACE reads with MiXCR. The table includes some 240,000 distinct CDR3 sequences, roughly a quarter detected once. The specimen was blood, either unsorted or a sorted T cell fraction (not recorded which). The receptors stem from a male donor with ankylosing spondylitis or in good health (not recorded which).

This clonotype was seen ten or more times. This sequence joins TRBV20-1 and TRBJ1-2, with unresolved D. Per the germline V gene, CDR1 is DFQATT and CDR2 is SNEGSKA (reference sequence). V lost 4 bases and J 2 bases, leaving 8 bases between the germline ends. This CDR3 contains 12 residues. CDR3 coding DNA: TGCAGTGCTAAGGGATCCAACTATGGCTACACCTTC. Translation gives CSAKGSNYGYTF.

Ten or more counts support this clonotype. The rearrangement uses TRBV20-1 and TRBJ1-1, with D hard to call. Trimming cost V 0 bases and J 8 bases, with 10 bases left between them. The germline gives CDR1 DFQATT, CDR2 SNEGSKA (reference sequence). The CDR3 runs 12 residues. The CDR3 bases are TGCAGTGCTAGAGATAGCCGGGAAGAAGCTTTCTTT. Its protein is CSARDSREEAFF.

This clonotype was seen at least ten times. V is TRBV12-3 or TRBV12-4 and J is TRBJ1-6; the D is unclear. With 5 bases removed from V and 7 bases from J, the gap between germline ends came to 9 bases. CDR3 length: 13 residues. The CDR3 here is CASSPGSNSPLHF. The CDR3 nucleotides are TGTGCCAGCAGTCCCGGGTCCAATTCACCCCTCCACTTT.

This clonotype was found many times. The chain carries TRBV12-3 or TRBV12-4 and TRBJ1-5; tentatively, D is TRBD1 (6 bases). The CDR3 has 14 residues. V gave up 6 bases and J gave up 6 bases, with 15 bases separating them. This CDR3 is CASSQDRILQPQHF. The CDR3 DNA follows: TGTGCCAGCAGCCAAGACAGGATCCTTCAGCCCCAGCATTTT.

The rearrangement uses TRBV7-8 and TRBJ2-1, with 7 bases that match TRBD1. Per germline, CDR1 SGHVS and CDR2 FQNEAQ. The length of the CDR3 is 12 residues. The CDR3 region is CFQQLRGHEQFF. CDR3 DNA sequence: TGTTTCCAGCAGCTTAGGGGGCATGAGCAGTTCTTC. Complete variable domain (other parts from reference TRBV7-8 and TRBJ2-1): GAGVSQSPRYKVAKRGQDVALRCDPISGHVSLFWYQQALGQGPEFLTYFQNEAQLDKSGLPSDRFFAERPEGSVSTLKIQRTQQEDSAVYLCFQQLRGHEQFFGPGTRLTVL.

This clonotype was found many times. The V call is TRBV20-1, the J call TRBJ1-2; no definite D call. With 6 bases removed from V and 4 bases from J, the gap between germline ends came to 18 bases. The CDR3 loop spans 14 amino acids. The germline gives CDR1 DFQATT, CDR2 SNEGSKA (reference sequence). The CDR3 DNA follows: TGCAGTGCAAAAAGAGGCGGCTCTTCCTATGGCTACACCTTC. Its protein is CSAKRGGSSYGYTF.

The V call is TRBV5-1, the J call TRBJ1-2, with unresolved D. CDR3 size: 13 residues. V shed 6 bases and J shed 2 bases, with 11 bases lying between them. CDR1 is SGHRS, CDR2 YFSETQ, per germline. CDR3 residues: CASTKDGNYGYTF. The CDR3 DNA sequence: TGCGCCAGCACCAAGGACGGGAACTATGGCTACACCTTC.

This clonotype was seen many times. This chain uses TRBV29-1 with TRBJ2-3; no clear D. The CDR3 totals 12 residues. Trimming took 6 bases from V and 2 from J, leaving 9 bases between them. From germline, CDR1 is SQVTM and CDR2 ANQGSEA. CDR3 sequence reads: CSVDDSTDTQYF. DNA of the CDR3: TGCAGCGTGGACGATTCCACAGATACGCAGTATTTT.

The chain carries TRBV20-1 and TRBJ2-3, with 8 bases aligning to TRBD1. The CDR3 runs 13 residues. CDR1 and CDR2 from the germline V gene are DFQATT and SNEGSKA (reference sequence). V gave up 6 bases and J gave up 2 bases; unmatched junction bases: 4. Here the CDR3 DNA reads TGCAGTGCCGAGGACAGGGACACAGATACGCAGTATTTT. Translation gives CSAEDRDTDTQYF.

This clonotype was seen a handful of times. The chain has TRBV12-3 or TRBV12-4 and TRBJ2-5, with D possibly matching TRBD1 (6 bases). V lost 5 bases to trimming and J lost 3 bases, with 10 bases between them. The CDR3 consists of 13 residues. This CDR3 reads CASSGQRKETQYF. For the CDR3, the DNA is TGTGCCAGCAGTGGACAGCGAAAAGAGACCCAGTACTTC.

The rearrangement uses TRBV2 and TRBJ2-1; the D is unclear. Per the germline V gene, CDR1 is SNHLY and CDR2 is FYNNEI. CDR3 size: 13 residues. V lost 6 bases, J lost 5 bases, and 11 bases lay in between. The chain's CDR3 is CASRPIRNNEQFF. CDR3 DNA sequence: TGTGCCAGCAGACCCATTAGAAACAATGAGCAGTTCTTC.

This clonotype has a count of ten or more. The chain carries TRBV4-1 and TRBJ2-5, with D perhaps matching TRBD2 (5 bases). CDR1 and CDR2 from the germline V gene are MGHRA and YSYEKL. V dropped 4 bases and J dropped 4 bases, with 10 bases sitting between them. The CDR3 runs 13 residues. The CDR3 bases are TGCGCCAGCAGCCGAGGGTTTTTAGAGACCCAGTACTTC. This encodes CASSRGFLETQYF.

The J gene is TRBJ2-7, the V gene TRBV20-1; TRBD1 matches 7 bases. This CDR3 is built from 14 residues. Germline CDR1 DFQATT, CDR2 SNEGSKA (reference sequence). Unmatched junction bases numbered 13, after V lost 6 bases and J lost 5 bases. CDR3 region: CSAQTGYDTHEQYF. CDR3 nucleotides: TGCAGTGCCCAGACAGGGTATGACACCCACGAGCAGTACTTC.

The V call is TRBV11-2, the J call TRBJ2-3; 7 bases agree with TRBD1. The V gene's germline CDR1 is SGHAT and CDR2 FQNNGV. CDR3 length: 14 amino acids. Trimming took 5 bases from V and 3 from J; bases not matched to a gene: 5. This CDR3 reads CASSTRQGTDTQYF. In DNA, the CDR3 is TGTGCCAGCAGCACCAGACAGGGTACAGATACGCAGTATTTT.

The table lists this clonotype with many counts. The chain links TRBV4-2 to TRBJ2-5, with D perhaps given as TRBD1 or TRBD2 (5 bases each). Trimming removed 0 bases at V and 6 bases at J, with 14 bases between. The germline V gene has CDR1 LGHNA and CDR2 YNFKEQ. There are 15 residues in the CDR3. The CDR3 nucleotides read TGTGCCAGCAGCCAAGAAGGGCTAGCAGGGCAGACCCAGTACTTC. Protein: CASSQEGLAGQTQYF.

This clonotype was seen ten or more times. The chain links TRBV28 to TRBJ2-5; D perhaps matches TRBD1 (6 bases). Trimming stripped 3 bases from V and 1 base from J, with 18 bases between. The length of the CDR3 is 17 residues. Germline assignment: CDR1 MDHEN and CDR2 SYDVKM. Here the CDR3 reads CASSLGVQGLSQETQYF. DNA for the CDR3: TGTGCCAGCAGTTTGGGGGTACAGGGCCTGTCCCAAGAGACCCAGTACTTC.

At least ten counts were recorded for this clonotype. The chain couples TRBV7-3 to TRBJ2-1; no reliable D call. Germline CDR1 SGHTA, CDR2 FQGTGA. This CDR3 is 14 amino acids long. Trimming took off 1 base at V and 7 bases at J, with 11 bases between the two ends. This chain's CDR3 is CASSLNPSFNEQFF. CDR3 nucleotides: TGTGCCAGCAGCTTAAACCCTTCTTTTAATGAGCAGTTCTTC.

This clonotype has ten or more counts. The chain combines TRBV12-3 or TRBV12-4 with TRBJ1-4, with 7 nucleotides matching TRBD1. The CDR3 spans 14 residues. Germline trimming cut 6 bases from V and 8 bases from J; bases unmatched to any gene: 9. CDR3 sequence reads: CASSPTGRGEKLFF. In DNA form, the CDR3 reads TGTGCCAGCAGCCCGACAGGGAGGGGCGAAAAACTGTTTTTT.

This clonotype has just a few counts. The J gene is TRBJ2-2, the V gene TRBV10-2; D call uncertain. Trimming stripped 2 bases from V and 5 bases from J, with 12 bases between. CDR1 WSHSY and CDR2 SAAADI come from the germline V gene. CDR3 length equals 15 residues. This CDR3 reads CASSEQLLVTGELFF. CDR3 DNA: TGCGCCAGCAGTGAGCAGTTGTTGGTGACCGGGGAGCTGTTTTTT.

In the case of this clonotype: One junction end disagrees with the germline gene, perhaps due to a read error. The chain uses TRBV18 and TRBJ2-5, with D possibly being TRBD1 (5 bases). This CDR3 is 15 amino acids long. CDR1 and CDR2 (germline): KGHSH, LQKENI. The CDR3 coding sequence is TGTGCCAACTCACCCCCAGGGTCTGGTGGAGAGACCCAGTACTTC. As protein: CANSPPGSGGETQYF.

This clonotype came up once. The chain recombines TRBV18 with TRBJ1-2, with D possibly being TRBD1 (6 bases). The CDR3 has 15 amino acids. Germline V gives CDR1 KGHSH, CDR2 LQKENI. V was shortened by 5 bases and J by 4 bases, with 17 bases between the two germline ends. CDR3 amino acids: CASSSTFGQLYGYTF. CDR3 nucleotide sequence: TGTGCCAGCTCATCAACATTTGGACAGCTCTATGGCTACACCTTC.

This clonotype has more than one count but fewer than ten. The chain uses TRBV28 and TRBJ2-2; TRBD2 matches at 8 bases. This CDR3 has 18 residues. With 4 bases clipped from V and 7 bases from J, the junction kept 17 bases outside the gene matches. Germline V gene sequence: CDR1 MDHEN, CDR2 SYDVKM. The DNA for the CDR3 is TGTGCCAGCAGTTCACCCGTGGGGGCGGGGGGTGTTGGCGGGGAGCTGTTTTTT. This sequence encodes CASSSPVGAGGVGGELFF.

As regards this clonotype: Its ends do not fully match the called genes, so a read error is possible. The V call is TRBV11-2, the J call TRBJ2-1; D may be TRBD2 (5 bases). The CDR3 spans 13 residues. Germline CDR1 reads SGHAT; CDR2 reads FQNNGV. CDR3 region: CASSFPGSNKQFF. The CDR3 region has the DNA TGTGCCAGCAGCTTTCCGGGGAGCAATAAGCAGTTCTTC.

There are many counts of this clonotype. The V call is TRBV21-1, the J call TRBJ2-7. TRBV21-1 is flagged as a pseudogene. The CDR3 extends over 13 amino acids. The CDR3 sequence: CASKNRCSYEQYF. The CDR3 nucleotides read TGTGCCAGCAAGAACAGGTGCTCCTACGAGCAGTACTTC.

In this sample, this clonotype turned up a few times. The chain employs TRBV20-1 and TRBJ2-2; D is perhaps TRBD2 (5 bases). This CDR3 spans 13 amino acids. V shed 4 bases and J shed 3 bases, with 9 bases lying between them. CDR1 is DFQATT, CDR2 SNEGSKA, per germline (reference sequence). Here the CDR3 DNA reads TGCAGTGCTATCGGGGTAGACACCGGGGAGCTGTTTTTT. This codes for CSAIGVDTGELFF.

This clonotype occurred many times. This sequence joins TRBV10-3 and TRBJ1-1, with TRBD1 as a possible D gene (6 bases). The CDR3 is 14 residues long. Per germline, CDR1 ENHRY and CDR2 SYGVKD. V shed 1 base and J shed 0 bases, with 6 bases lying between them. The CDR3 sequence: CAISEWGLNTEAFF. CDR3 sequence (DNA): TGTGCCATCAGTGAGTGGGGGCTGAACACTGAAGCTTTCTTT.